This T cell receptor (beta chain) stems from a study of sequential checkpoint blockade in melanoma. Findings and caveats of the study: In arm A, pretreatment tumor clonality was associated with response. Clinical benefit was about 30 times likelier when tumor T-cell fraction and clonality increased.

The CDR3 runs 15 residues. Germline-derived CDR1 and CDR2 are SGHRS and YFSETQ. V lost 3 bases, J lost 3 bases, and 15 bases lay in between. Concerning this clone: Its antigen is not known.

Noted treatment: randomized to nivolumab then ipilimumab (arm A) or the reverse (arm B). Sequencing used immunoSEQ multiplex PCR; TCRdb keeps in-frame clones, though not all of them. The sample includes roughly 7,000 clones, about 28% of them seen just once. J is TRBJ1-1 and V is TRBV5-1; D ambiguous. This specimen was tumor tissue (inferred from file names), taken from a patient given nivolumab and ipilimumab in sequence. The TCR sequence derives from a human donor with melanoma. This CDR3 reads CASSSPGFEHTEAFF. As DNA, the CDR3 is TGCGCCAGCAGCTCACCGGGGTTCGAGCACACTGAAGCTTTCTTT.